A single sample is the source of the 27 T cell receptor beta chains below, sequenced in a study of T cells in localized non-small cell lung cancer. Clones were read by immunoSEQ multiplex PCR, and TCRdb kept only the in-frame ones, dropping some. The profile shows over 50,000 clones, about 90% of them singletons. The sample consisted of peripheral blood, taken before any cancer treatment. The receptors here all came from a woman between 35 and 70 years old with stage I lung adenocarcinoma.

The chain couples TRBV7-9 to TRBJ2-3; 13 nucleotides agree with TRBD2. CDR1 SEHNR and CDR2 FQNEAQ come from the germline V gene (reference sequence). The length of the CDR3 is 17 residues. J gave up 3 bases and V 5 bases, and 8 bases lay outside the gene matches. CDR3 nucleotides: TGTGCCAGCAGCGCAGGACTAGCGGGAGTTAGTACAGATACGCAGTATTTT. As protein: CASSAGLAGVSTDTQYF.

The genes are TRBV28 and TRBJ2-7; 8 nucleotides match TRBD1. The CDR3 totals 16 residues. The V gene's germline CDR1 is MDHEN and CDR2 SYDVKM. V was pared by 6 bases and J by 1 base, with 11 bases of the junction left unmatched. CDR3 sequence (DNA): TGTGCCAGCAGCCTAGGTCCGGGACAGGATTCCTACGAGCAGTACTTC. Its translation is CASSLGPGQDSYEQYF.

The gene calls are TRBV4-1 and TRBJ2-4, with a possible D match to TRBD2 (5 bases). The CDR3 has 17 amino acids. CDR1 is MGHRA and CDR2 is YSYEKL in the germline V gene. The V gene lost 0 bases and the J gene lost 1 base, with 13 bases spanning the gap. CDR3: CASSQEPLLVAKNIQYF. In DNA form, the CDR3 reads TGCGCCAGCAGCCAAGAGCCTTTACTAGTTGCCAAAAACATTCAGTACTTC.

J is TRBJ2-5 and V is TRBV7-3; 7 bases agree with TRBD1. This CDR3 is 15 amino acids long. Germline V lookup: CDR1 SGHTA, CDR2 FQGTGA. V shed 5 bases, J shed 0 bases, and the junction held 6 bases outside the gene matches. The CDR3 is CASSPGQSYQETQYF. The CDR3, as DNA: TGTGCCAGCAGCCCGGGACAGTCCTACCAAGAGACCCAGTACTTC.

The chain joins TRBV7-9 to TRBJ1-6, with D perhaps TRBD1 (6 bases). CDR1 is SEHNR, CDR2 FQNEAQ, per germline (reference sequence). The CDR3 is made up of 14 amino acids. The ends were cut back, 5 bases at V and 6 bases at J, with 11 bases in the middle. CDR3 coding DNA: TGTGCCAGCAGCCTGGACAGTAGTAATTCACCCCTCCACTTT. Translated, it gives CASSLDSSNSPLHF.

This chain uses TRBV5-1 with TRBJ2-5, with D possibly being TRBD1 or TRBD2 (6 bases each). The germline gives CDR1 SGHRS, CDR2 YFSETQ. This CDR3 has 14 amino acids. With 2 bases removed from V and 5 bases from J, the gap between germline ends came to 13 bases. The CDR3 sequence is CASSLGGLGETQYF. CDR3 in DNA: TGCGCCAGCAGCTTAGGGGGGTTAGGGGAGACCCAGTACTTC.

The chain combines TRBV9 with TRBJ2-2; 7 bases are a match to TRBD1. Trimming cost V 3 bases and J 2 bases; bases outside gene matches: 10. The CDR3 covers 17 residues. Germline CDR1 is SGDLS and CDR2 is YYNGEE. This CDR3 is CASSARPRDSNTGELFF. CDR3 coding DNA: TGTGCCAGCAGCGCCCGACCCAGGGACAGCAACACCGGGGAGCTGTTTTTT.

The chain couples TRBV4-2 to TRBJ2-7; 11 positions match TRBD2. CDR3 size: 16 residues. V lost 2 bases and J lost 1; bases outside the gene matches: 4. Germline V lookup: CDR1 LGHNA, CDR2 YNFKEQ. In DNA, the CDR3 is TGTGCCAGCAGCCAACCGGGACTAGCGGATTCCTACGAGCAGTACTTC. Its protein is CASSQPGLADSYEQYF.

The V and J genes are TRBV29-1 and TRBJ1-1, with a tentative D call TRBD1 (5 bases). The germline V gene has CDR1 SQVTM and CDR2 ANQGSEA. The ends were cut back, 4 bases at V and 2 bases at J, with 11 bases in the middle. This CDR3 region has 13 residues. The CDR3 DNA reads TGCAGCGTTGTATTGCAGGGCAACACTGAAGCTTTCTTT. This gives the protein CSVVLQGNTEAFF.

The chain couples TRBV18 to TRBJ2-2; D not certain. V lost 5 bases to trimming and J lost 1 base, with 11 bases between them. The CDR3 is made up of 15 amino acids. The V gene's germline CDR1 is KGHSH and CDR2 LQKENI. The CDR3 coding sequence is TGTGCCAGCTCAGAAACAGCCCTGAACACCGGGGAGCTGTTTTTT. It is translated as CASSETALNTGELFF.

V usage is TRBV4-2 and J usage is TRBJ1-1, with D unresolved. CDR3 length: 15 amino acids. Germline V gene sequence: CDR1 LGHNA, CDR2 YNFKEQ. Trimming left V 5 bases short and J 3 bases short, with 16 bases between. Here the CDR3 DNA reads TGTGCCAGCAGCTTATTCCTGGGGAAGGACACTGAAGCTTTCTTT. As protein: CASSLFLGKDTEAFF.

J is TRBJ1-3 and V is TRBV7-2, with D possibly matching TRBD1 (6 bases). The germline V and J ends were trimmed by 5 bases and 7 bases, with 15 bases remaining between them. The CDR3 is 14 residues long. Per the germline V gene, CDR1 is SGHTA and CDR2 is FQGNSA. DNA of the CDR3: TGTGCCAGCAGCCGGACAGTTTCCGTCAACACCATATATTTT. Translated: CASSRTVSVNTIYF.

The V call is TRBV11-1, the J call TRBJ2-7; 10 bases line up with TRBD2. This CDR3 has 15 residues. With 4 bases clipped from V and 4 bases from J, the junction kept 7 bases outside the gene matches. Per germline, CDR1 SGHAT and CDR2 FQDESV (reference sequence). CDR3 coding DNA: TGTGCCAGCAGCTCCCAGCGGGAGGGGGGATACGAGCAGTACTTC. This codes for CASSSQREGGYEQYF.

The V and J genes are TRBV5-6 and TRBJ2-2; 8 positions agree with TRBD1. The CDR3 length is 17 residues. CDR1 and CDR2 (germline): SGHDT, YYEEEE. V lost 0 bases, J lost 4 bases, and 8 bases stayed unmatched. The CDR3 bases are TGTGCCAGCAGCTTGGGTCTGGACAGGGTGGGCACCGGGGAGCTGTTTTTT. Amino acid sequence: CASSLGLDRVGTGELFF.

The V gene is TRBV27, the J gene TRBJ1-5, with 10 bases fitting TRBD1. This CDR3 contains 17 residues. Germline V gene data show CDR1 as MNHEY and CDR2 as SMNVEV (reference sequence). Trimming took 6 bases from V and 0 from J; bases not matched to a gene: 8. CDR3 region: CASRSGQGMGSNQPQHF. CDR3 DNA sequence: TGTGCCAGCAGGTCGGGACAGGGGATGGGTAGCAATCAGCCCCAGCATTTT.

The genes are TRBV5-6 and TRBJ2-7; D is perhaps TRBD1 (5 bases). CDR3 length: 14 residues. With 4 bases removed from V and 1 base from J, the gap between germline ends came to 12 bases. Germline-derived CDR1 and CDR2 are SGHDT and YYEEEE. The CDR3 nucleotides read TGTGCCAGCAGCCGTACCCAGGGTTCCTACGAGCAGTACTTC. It is translated as CASSRTQGSYEQYF.

This clone is categorized as medium-sized. The chain links TRBV7-9 to TRBJ1-5, with a tentative D call TRBD1 (6 bases). With 5 bases removed from V and 2 bases from J, the gap between germline ends came to 13 bases. The CDR3 sequence is 15 residues long. Germline CDR1 is SEHNR and CDR2 is FQNEAQ (reference sequence). The CDR3 reads CASSATGPGNQPQHF. The CDR3 nucleotides are TGTGCCAGCAGCGCCACAGGGCCGGGCAATCAGCCCCAGCATTTT.

This sequence joins TRBV14 and TRBJ2-2, with D hard to call. V was shortened by 4 bases and J by 0 bases, with 12 bases between the two germline ends. The CDR3 contains 16 residues. Germline CDR1 and CDR2: SGHDN and FVKESK. The CDR3 sequence: CASSPRRGTNTGELFF. CDR3 in DNA: TGTGCCAGCAGCCCCCGGCGAGGAACGAACACCGGGGAGCTGTTTTTT.

CDR3 in DNA: TGTGCCATCACAGCGGGACAGGTCCACACAGATACGCAGTATTTT. It specifies CAITAGQVHTDTQYF. The J gene is TRBJ2-3, the V gene TRBV10-3; a possible D gene is TRBD1 (8 bases). V lost 7 bases to trimming and J lost 2 bases, with 16 bases between them. In germline, CDR1 is ENHRY, CDR2 SYGVKD. This CDR3 has 15 residues.

The gene calls are TRBV5-5 and TRBJ1-2, with D uncertain. V was clipped by 3 bases and J by 4 bases, with 4 bases between them. The CDR3 has 11 amino acids. CDR1 and CDR2 from the germline V gene are SGHKS and YYEKEE (reference sequence). DNA for the CDR3: TGTGCCAGCAGCTCTACCTATGGCTACACCTTC. Residues: CASSSTYGYTF.

The chain uses TRBV18 and TRBJ2-7; TRBD2 might be the D (5 bases). Germline V gene sequence: CDR1 KGHSH, CDR2 LQKENI. V was trimmed by 2 bases and J by 1 base, leaving 15 bases between them. The CDR3 is 16 residues long. Written as DNA, the CDR3 is TGTGCCAGCTCACCAATTAAGGGCGGGTCTTCCTACGAGCAGTACTTC. This gives the protein CASSPIKGGSSYEQYF.

This sequence joins TRBV9 and TRBJ2-1; 8 bases are a match to TRBD1. The V gene's germline CDR1 is SGDLS and CDR2 YYNGEE. V gave up 0 bases and J gave up 6 bases; unmatched junction bases: 11. This CDR3 is 17 amino acids long. CDR3 coding DNA: TGTGCCAGCAGCGTAGCGCCCGGACAGGGCCTGTTCAATGAGCAGTTCTTC. It encodes CASSVAPGQGLFNEQFF. The whole variable domain, remainder taken from reference TRBV9 and TRBJ2-1, is DSGVTQTPKHLITATGQRVTLRCSPRSGDLSVYWYQQSLDQGLQFLIQYYNGEERAKGNILERFSAQQFPDLHSELNLSSLELGDSALYFCASSVAPGQGLFNEQFFGPGTRLTVL.

The chain uses TRBV7-2 and TRBJ2-7; no firm D call. This CDR3 spans 15 amino acids. Trimming took 0 bases from V and 3 from J, leaving 12 bases between them. Per the germline V gene, CDR1 is SGHTA and CDR2 is FQGNSA. CDR3 protein: CASSLAAGPGYEQYF. DNA for the CDR3: TGTGCCAGCAGCTTAGCGGCCGGCCCGGGCTACGAGCAGTACTTC.

The V and J genes are TRBV19 and TRBJ1-1; D is unresolved. CDR3 length: 11 amino acids. V was shortened by 5 bases and J by 7 bases, with 8 bases between the two germline ends. In germline, CDR1 is LNHDA, CDR2 SQIVND (reference sequence). In DNA, the CDR3 is TGTGCCAGTAGTCCCCGGGGTGAAGCTTTCTTT. Its translation: CASSPRGEAFF.

The chain is built from TRBV5-1 and TRBJ1-4; 7 bases line up with TRBD1. This CDR3 has 14 residues. Per germline, CDR1 SGHRS and CDR2 YFSETQ. The junction had 7 bases not matched to a gene; V was cut back by 3 bases and J by 8 bases. CDR3 loop: CASSWDSGGEKLFF. The DNA of the CDR3 is TGCGCCAGCAGCTGGGACAGCGGTGGCGAAAAACTGTTTTTT.

This chain connects TRBV19 to TRBJ1-5, with TRBD1 as a possible D gene (6 bases). CDR1 and CDR2 (germline): LNHDA, SQIVND (reference sequence). V was cut by 5 bases and J by 0 bases, with 17 bases left in between. This CDR3 has 17 residues. The chain's CDR3 is CASSWGALGVSNQPQHF. The CDR3, as DNA: TGTGCCAGTAGTTGGGGGGCCTTGGGGGTTAGCAATCAGCCCCAGCATTTT.

The CDR3 bases are TGTGCCAGCGGAGGCGCCGGAGAGACCCAGTACTTC. It is translated as CASGGAGETQYF. The gene calls are TRBV7-6 and TRBJ2-5; D is perhaps TRBD2 (5 bases). Germline values: CDR1 SGHVS, CDR2 FNYEAQ. This CDR3 spans 12 amino acids. The V end lost 8 bases, the J end lost 4 bases, and 11 bases lay between the germline ends.